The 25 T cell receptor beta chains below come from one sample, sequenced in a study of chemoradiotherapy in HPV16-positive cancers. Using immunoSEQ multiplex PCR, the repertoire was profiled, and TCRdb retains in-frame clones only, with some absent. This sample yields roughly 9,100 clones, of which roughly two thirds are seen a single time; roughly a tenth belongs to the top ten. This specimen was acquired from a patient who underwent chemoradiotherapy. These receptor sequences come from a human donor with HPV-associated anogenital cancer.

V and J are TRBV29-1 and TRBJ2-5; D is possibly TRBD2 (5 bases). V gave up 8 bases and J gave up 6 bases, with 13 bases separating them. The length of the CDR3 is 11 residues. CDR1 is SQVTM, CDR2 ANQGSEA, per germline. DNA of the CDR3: TGCAGCACAGACTCGGGGAAGACCCAGTACTTC. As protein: CSTDSGKTQYF.

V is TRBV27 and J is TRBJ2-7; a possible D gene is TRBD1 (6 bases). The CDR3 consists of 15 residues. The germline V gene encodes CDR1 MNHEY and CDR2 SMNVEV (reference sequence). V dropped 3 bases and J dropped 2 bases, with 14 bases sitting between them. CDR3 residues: CASSLGRGLTYEQYF. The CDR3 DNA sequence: TGTGCCAGCAGTTTGGGTAGGGGGTTAACCTACGAGCAGTACTTC.

The CDR3 here is CASSGEGFNYGYTF. CDR3 DNA sequence: TGTGCCAGCAGTGGGGAGGGCTTTAACTATGGCTACACCTTC. The rearrangement uses TRBV2 and TRBJ1-2; D unclear. Germline V CDR1 and CDR2: SNHLY, FYNNEI. Trimming shortened V by 4 bases and J by 1 base, and 10 bases separated the two germline ends. The CDR3 has 14 residues.

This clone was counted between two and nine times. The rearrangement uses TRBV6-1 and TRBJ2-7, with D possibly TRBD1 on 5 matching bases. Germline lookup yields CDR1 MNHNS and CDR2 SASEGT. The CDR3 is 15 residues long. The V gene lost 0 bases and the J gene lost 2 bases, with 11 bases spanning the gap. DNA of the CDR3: TGTGCCAGCAGTGAAGCGCGGACATTCCCCTACGAGCAGTACTTC. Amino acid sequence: CASSEARTFPYEQYF.

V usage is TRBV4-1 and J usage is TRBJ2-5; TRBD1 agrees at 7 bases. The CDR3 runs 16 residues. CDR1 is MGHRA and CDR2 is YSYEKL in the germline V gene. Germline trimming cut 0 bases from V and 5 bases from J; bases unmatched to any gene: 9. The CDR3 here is CASSQEARGLSETQYF. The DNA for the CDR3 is TGCGCCAGCAGCCAAGAAGCCAGGGGGTTGTCGGAGACCCAGTACTTC.

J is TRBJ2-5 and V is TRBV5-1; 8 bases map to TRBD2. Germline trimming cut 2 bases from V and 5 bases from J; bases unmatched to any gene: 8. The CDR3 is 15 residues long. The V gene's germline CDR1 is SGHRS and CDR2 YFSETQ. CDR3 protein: CASSFGGTGGETQYF. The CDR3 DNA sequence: TGCGCCAGCAGCTTTGGCGGGACGGGGGGGGAGACCCAGTACTTC.

CDR3 nucleotides: TGCGCCAGCAGCTGGGACTCGAATGAAAAACTGTTTTTT. Translating gives CASSWDSNEKLFF. The V gene is TRBV5-1, the J gene TRBJ1-4; D is perhaps TRBD1 (5 bases). The CDR3 runs to 13 residues. V was cut by 3 bases and J by 5 bases, with 8 bases left in between. CDR1 is SGHRS and CDR2 is YFSETQ in the germline V gene.

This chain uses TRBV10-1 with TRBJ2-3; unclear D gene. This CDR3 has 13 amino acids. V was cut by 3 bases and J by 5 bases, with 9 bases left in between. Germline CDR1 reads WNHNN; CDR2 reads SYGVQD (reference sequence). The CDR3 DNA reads TGCGCCAGCAGTGACAGCATCCGAGATACGCAGTATTTT. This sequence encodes CASSDSIRDTQYF.

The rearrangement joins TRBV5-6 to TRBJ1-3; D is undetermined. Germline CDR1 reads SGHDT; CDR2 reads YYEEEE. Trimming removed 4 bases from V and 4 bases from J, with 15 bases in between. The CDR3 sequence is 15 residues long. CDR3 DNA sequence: TGTGCCAGCAGCCCGATAGGGCTAGACGGAAACACCATATATTTT. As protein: CASSPIGLDGNTIYF.

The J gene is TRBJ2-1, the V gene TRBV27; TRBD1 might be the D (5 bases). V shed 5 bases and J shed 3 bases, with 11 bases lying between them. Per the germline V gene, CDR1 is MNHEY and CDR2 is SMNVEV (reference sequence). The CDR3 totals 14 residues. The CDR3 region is CASSRGRNYNEQFF. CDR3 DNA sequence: TGTGCCAGCAGTAGGGGCAGGAACTACAATGAGCAGTTCTTC.

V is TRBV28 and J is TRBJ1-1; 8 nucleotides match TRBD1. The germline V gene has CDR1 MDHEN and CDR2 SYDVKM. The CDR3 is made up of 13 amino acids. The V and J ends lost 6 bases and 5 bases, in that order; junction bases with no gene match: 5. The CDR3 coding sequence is TGTGCCAGCAGAAATACAGGGGGAACTGAAGCTTTCTTT. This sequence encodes CASRNTGGTEAFF.

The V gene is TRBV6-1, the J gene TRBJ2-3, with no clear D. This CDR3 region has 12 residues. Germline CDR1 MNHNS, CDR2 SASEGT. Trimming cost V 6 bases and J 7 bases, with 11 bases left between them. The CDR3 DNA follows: TGTGCCAGCAGCCAATCCGGTTATACGCAGTATTTT. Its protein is CASSQSGYTQYF.

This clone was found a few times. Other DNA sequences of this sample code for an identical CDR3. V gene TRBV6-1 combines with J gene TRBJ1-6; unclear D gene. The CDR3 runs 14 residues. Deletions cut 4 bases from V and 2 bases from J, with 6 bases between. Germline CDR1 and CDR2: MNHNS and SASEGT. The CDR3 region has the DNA TGTGCCAGCAGTGCGGGCCCCTATAATTCACCCCTCCACTTT. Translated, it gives CASSAGPYNSPLHF.

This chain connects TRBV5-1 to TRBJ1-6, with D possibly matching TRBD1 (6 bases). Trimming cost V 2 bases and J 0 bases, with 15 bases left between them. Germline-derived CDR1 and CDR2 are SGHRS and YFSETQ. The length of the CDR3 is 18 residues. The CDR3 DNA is TGCGCCAGCAGCTTAAACTCCAGGGGTAGCTCCTATAATTCACCCCTCCACTTT. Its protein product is CASSLNSRGSSYNSPLHF.

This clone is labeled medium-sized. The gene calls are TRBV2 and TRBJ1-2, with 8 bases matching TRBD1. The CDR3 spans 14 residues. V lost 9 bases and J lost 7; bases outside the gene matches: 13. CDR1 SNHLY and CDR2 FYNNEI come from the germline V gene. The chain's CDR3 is CARHTGGRAAGYTF. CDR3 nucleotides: TGTGCCAGACACACAGGGGGGAGGGCCGCTGGCTACACCTTC.

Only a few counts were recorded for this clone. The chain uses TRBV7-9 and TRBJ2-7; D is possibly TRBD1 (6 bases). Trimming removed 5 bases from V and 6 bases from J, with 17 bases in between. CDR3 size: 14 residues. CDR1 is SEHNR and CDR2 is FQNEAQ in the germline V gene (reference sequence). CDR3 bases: TGTGCCAGCAGCGAATCAGGGGTTACAAGCGAGCAGTACTTC. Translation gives CASSESGVTSEQYF.

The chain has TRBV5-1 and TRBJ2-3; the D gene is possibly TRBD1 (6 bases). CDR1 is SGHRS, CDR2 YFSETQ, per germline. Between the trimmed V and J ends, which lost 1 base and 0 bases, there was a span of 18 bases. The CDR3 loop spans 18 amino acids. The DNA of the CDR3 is TGCGCCAGCAGCTTGCAAGGGATCGGACAGCTTAGCACAGATACGCAGTATTTT. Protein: CASSLQGIGQLSTDTQYF. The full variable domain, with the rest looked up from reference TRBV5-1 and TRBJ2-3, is KAGVTQTPRYLIKTRGQQVTLSCSPISGHRSVSWYQQTPGQGLQFLFEYFSETQRNKGNFPGRFSGRQFSNSRSEMNVSTLELGDSALYLCASSLQGIGQLSTDTQYFGPGTRLTVL.

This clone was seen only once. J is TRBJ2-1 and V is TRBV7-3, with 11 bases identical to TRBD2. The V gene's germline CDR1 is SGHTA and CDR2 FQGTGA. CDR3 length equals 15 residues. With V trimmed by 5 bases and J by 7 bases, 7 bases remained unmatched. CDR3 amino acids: CASSRSGGGLNEQFF. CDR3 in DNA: TGTGCCAGCAGCCGTAGCGGGGGGGGGCTGAATGAGCAGTTCTTC.

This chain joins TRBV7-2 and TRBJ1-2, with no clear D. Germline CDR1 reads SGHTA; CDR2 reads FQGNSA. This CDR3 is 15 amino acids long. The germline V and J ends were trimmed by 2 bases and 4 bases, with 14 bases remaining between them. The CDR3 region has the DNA TGTGCCAGCAGCTTACCGTTCGGACGGCTCTATGGCTACACCTTC. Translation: CASSLPFGRLYGYTF.

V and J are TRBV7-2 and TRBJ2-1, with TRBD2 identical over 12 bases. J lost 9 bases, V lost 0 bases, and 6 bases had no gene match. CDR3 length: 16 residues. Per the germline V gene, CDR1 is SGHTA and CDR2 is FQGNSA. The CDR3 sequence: CASSLASSGGAGEQFF. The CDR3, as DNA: TGTGCCAGCAGCTTAGCGTCTAGCGGGGGGGCCGGTGAGCAGTTCTTC.

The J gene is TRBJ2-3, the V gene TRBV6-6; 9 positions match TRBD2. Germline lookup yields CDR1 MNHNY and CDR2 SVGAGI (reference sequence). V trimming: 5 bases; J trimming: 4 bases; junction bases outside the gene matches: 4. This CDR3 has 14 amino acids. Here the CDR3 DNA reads TGTGCCAGCAGTGCGGGGGGGCCAGCAGATACGCAGTATTTT. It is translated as CASSAGGPADTQYF.

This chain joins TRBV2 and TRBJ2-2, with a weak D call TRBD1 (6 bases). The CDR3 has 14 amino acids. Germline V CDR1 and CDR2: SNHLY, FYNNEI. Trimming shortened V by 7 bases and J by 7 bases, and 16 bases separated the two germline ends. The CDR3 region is CASTEWQGFGELFF. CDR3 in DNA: TGTGCCAGCACCGAGTGGCAGGGGTTCGGGGAGCTGTTTTTT.

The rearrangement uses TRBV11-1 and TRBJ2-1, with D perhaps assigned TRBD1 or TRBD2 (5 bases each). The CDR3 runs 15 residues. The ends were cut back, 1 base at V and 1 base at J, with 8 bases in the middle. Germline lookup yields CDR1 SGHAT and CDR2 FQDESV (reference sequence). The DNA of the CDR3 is TGTGCCAGCAGCTTAGATTGGGGGTCCTACAATGAGCAGTTCTTC. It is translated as CASSLDWGSYNEQFF.

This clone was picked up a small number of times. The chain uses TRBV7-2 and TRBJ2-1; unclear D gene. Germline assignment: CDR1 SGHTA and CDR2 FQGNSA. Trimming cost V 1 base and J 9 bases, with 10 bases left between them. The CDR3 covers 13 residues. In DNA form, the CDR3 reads TGTGCCAGCAGCTTAGGGATAGTGGGTGAGCAGTTCTTC. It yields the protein CASSLGIVGEQFF.

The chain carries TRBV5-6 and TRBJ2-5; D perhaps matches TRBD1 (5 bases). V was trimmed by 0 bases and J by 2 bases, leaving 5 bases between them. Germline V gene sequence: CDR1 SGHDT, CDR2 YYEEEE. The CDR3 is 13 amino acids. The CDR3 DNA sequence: TGTGCCAGCAGCTTGGGACAGCAAGAGACCCAGTACTTC. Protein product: CASSLGQQETQYF.